A selection of T cell receptor beta chains follows, all from one sample in a study of OX40 agonist ivuxolimab in advanced cancers. Profiled with immunoSEQ multiplex PCR; TCRdb holds only in-frame clones, not every one. In the table there are just over 80,000 clones, roughly 91% of which are singletons. Sequencing was performed on CD4+ or CD8+ T cells sorted from blood, taken in a trial of the OX40 agonist ivuxolimab. The receptors were sampled from an adult with an advanced solid tumor such as melanoma, head and neck, liver or kidney cancer. Each CDR3 is given with its conserved first and last residue. Fields, in order: CDR3 protein, CDR3 DNA, D gene, J gene, V gene, clone size. The D gene is left open where the match is weak. A clone size is listed for some rows: how often the clone was seen (once, few, many), or a class if it is expanded.

CDR3: CASSQPPDTQYF
DNA: TGCGCCAGCAGCCAGCCCCCAGATACGCAGTATTTT
D: NA
J: TRBJ2-3
V: TRBV5-1
size: NA

CDR3: CASSQSGLTATNEKLFF
DNA: TGTGCCAGCAGTCAATCGGGACTCACGGCAACTAATGAAAAACTGTTTTTT
D: NA
J: TRBJ1-4
V: TRBV28
size: NA

CDR3: CARGKGVATNEKLFF
DNA: TGTGCCAGGGGGAAGGGAGTGGCAACTAATGAAAAACTGTTTTTT
D: NA
J: TRBJ1-4
V: TRBV2
size: NA

CDR3: CASSLQGGHRTIYF
DNA: TGTGCCAGCAGCCTACAGGGAGGGCATCGGACCATATATTTT
D: NA
J: TRBJ1-3
V: TRBV28
size: NA

CDR3: CASREGILDTGELFF
DNA: TGTGCCAGCAGGGAGGGTATTTTGGACACCGGGGAGCTGTTTTTT
D: NA
J: TRBJ2-2
V: TRBV7-6
size: NA

CDR3: CAISDPPDPVPQPQHF
DNA: TGTGCCATCAGTGACCCCCCGGACCCGGTTCCTCAGCCCCAGCATTTT
D: NA
J: TRBJ1-5
V: TRBV10-3
size: NA

CDR3: CASSLSGSNYGYTF
DNA: TGTGCCAGCAGTTTATCTGGGTCTAACTATGGCTACACCTTC
D: NA
J: TRBJ1-2
V: TRBV28
size: NA

CDR3: CASSVDRASEQYF
DNA: TGTGCCAGCAGCGTGGACAGGGCGTCCGAGCAGTACTTC
D: TRBD1
J: TRBJ2-7
V: TRBV9
size: NA

CDR3: CASSIEGIGYTF
DNA: TGTGCCAGTAGTATAGAGGGCATTGGCTACACCTTC
D: NA
J: TRBJ1-2
V: TRBV19
size: NA

CDR3: CASSFFSENTEAFF
DNA: TGTGCCAGCAGCTTCTTTTCAGAGAACACTGAAGCTTTCTTT
D: NA
J: TRBJ1-1
V: TRBV7-9
size: NA

CDR3: CASSEDRSYYNEQFF
DNA: TGTGCCAGCAGTGAAGACAGGTCTTACTACAATGAGCAGTTCTTC
D: NA
J: TRBJ2-1
V: TRBV2
size: NA

CDR3: CASSYAGTEGETQYF
DNA: TGCGCCAGCAGCTACGCGGGGACCGAGGGAGAGACCCAGTACTTC
D: NA
J: TRBJ2-5
V: TRBV5-1
size: NA

CDR3: CASSPGRYGGYTF
DNA: TGTGCCAGCAGTCCTGGACGTTACGGAGGCTACACCTTC
D: NA
J: TRBJ1-2
V: TRBV27
size: NA

CDR3: CSVGIGGAGEQFF
DNA: TGCAGCGTTGGGATCGGGGGGGCAGGTGAGCAGTTCTTC
D: TRBD2
J: TRBJ2-1
V: TRBV29-1
size: few

CDR3: CASSDRAQIFNYGYTF
DNA: TGTGCCAGCTCTGACAGGGCCCAAATTTTTAACTATGGCTACACCTTC
D: TRBD1
J: TRBJ1-2
V: TRBV28
size: NA

CDR3: CASSQAPGQGTYEQYF
DNA: TGCGCCAGCAGCCAGGCACCGGGACAGGGGACCTACGAGCAGTACTTC
D: TRBD1
J: TRBJ2-7
V: TRBV4-3
size: NA

CDR3: CASKEEMNTEAFF
DNA: TGTGCCAGCAAGGAAGAAATGAACACTGAAGCTTTCTTT
D: NA
J: TRBJ1-1
V: TRBV2
size: few

CDR3: CASSQIAGGTFHEQFF
DNA: TGCGCCAGCAGCCAGATAGCGGGAGGGACCTTCCATGAGCAGTTCTTC
D: TRBD2
J: TRBJ2-1
V: TRBV4-3
size: NA

CDR3: CASSPPTRFTEAFF
DNA: TGTGCCAGCTCACCACCGACCAGGTTCACTGAAGCTTTCTTT
D: NA
J: TRBJ1-1
V: TRBV18
size: NA

CDR3: CASSSTGDKHTEAFF
DNA: TGTGCCAGCAGCTCGACAGGGGATAAACACACTGAAGCTTTCTTT
D: TRBD1
J: TRBJ1-1
V: TRBV5-6
size: NA

CDR3: CASSGTLSGSTDTQYF
DNA: TGTGCCAGCAGTGGGACCCTTAGCGGGAGCACAGATACGCAGTATTTT
D: TRBD2
J: TRBJ2-3
V: TRBV2
size: NA

CDR3: CASSLPFTSVKNIQYF
DNA: TGTGCCAGCAGCCTACCCTTCACTAGCGTCAAAAACATTCAGTACTTC
D: TRBD2
J: TRBJ2-4
V: TRBV28
size: NA

CDR3: CASSDGNSGANVLTF
DNA: TGTGCCAGCAGTGACGGGAACTCTGGGGCCAACGTCCTGACTTTC
D: NA
J: TRBJ2-6
V: TRBV6-4
size: few

CDR3: CASSENPSYEQYF
DNA: TGTGCCAGCAGTGAAAACCCCTCCTACGAGCAGTACTTC
D: NA
J: TRBJ2-7
V: TRBV25-1
size: NA

CDR3: CASSYAGRFAGELFF
DNA: TGTGCCAGCAGTTACGCCGGGAGATTTGCCGGGGAGCTGTTTTTT
D: NA
J: TRBJ2-2
V: TRBV6-5
size: NA

CDR3: CASSFRRVASYEQYF
DNA: TGTGCCAGCAGCTTTCGGCGGGTGGCCTCCTACGAGCAGTACTTC
D: NA
J: TRBJ2-7
V: TRBV5-5
size: NA

CDR3: CASSEPFGTQYF
DNA: TGCGCCAGCAGCGAACCCTTTGGTACGCAGTATTTT
D: NA
J: TRBJ2-3
V: TRBV4-1
size: once

CDR3: CATQATELSNYGYTF
DNA: TGCGCCACCCAGGCGACAGAACTCTCTAACTATGGCTACACCTTC
D: NA
J: TRBJ1-2
V: TRBV23-1
size: NA

CDR3: CASSLVGNQPQHF
DNA: TGTGCCAGCAGCTTAGTGGGGAATCAGCCCCAGCATTTT
D: NA
J: TRBJ1-5
V: TRBV11-2
size: NA

CDR3: CASSLERGYEKLFF
DNA: TGTGCCAGCAGCTTAGAGAGAGGATACGAAAAACTGTTTTTT
D: NA
J: TRBJ1-4
V: TRBV11-2
size: NA

CDR3: CASSREQTNEKLFF
DNA: TGCGCCAGCAGCCGAGAGCAGACTAATGAAAAACTGTTTTTT
D: NA
J: TRBJ1-4
V: TRBV4-1
size: few

CDR3: CASSLGGLAGDTQYF
DNA: TGTGCCAGCAGCTTAGGGGGACTAGCTGGAGATACGCAGTATTTT
D: TRBD2
J: TRBJ2-3
V: TRBV11-3
size: once

CDR3: CASSQVGTGTPNYGYTF
DNA: TGCGCCAGCAGCCAAGTTGGGACAGGCACACCGAACTATGGCTACACCTTC
D: TRBD1
J: TRBJ1-2
V: TRBV4-3
size: once

CDR3: CSVRGQGPGEAFF
DNA: TGCAGCGTTAGAGGACAGGGGCCCGGTGAAGCTTTCTTT
D: TRBD1
J: TRBJ1-1
V: TRBV29-1
size: NA

CDR3: CASSIGPTNQPQHF
DNA: TGTGCCAGTAGTATTGGGCCAACCAATCAGCCCCAGCATTTT
D: NA
J: TRBJ1-5
V: TRBV19
size: NA